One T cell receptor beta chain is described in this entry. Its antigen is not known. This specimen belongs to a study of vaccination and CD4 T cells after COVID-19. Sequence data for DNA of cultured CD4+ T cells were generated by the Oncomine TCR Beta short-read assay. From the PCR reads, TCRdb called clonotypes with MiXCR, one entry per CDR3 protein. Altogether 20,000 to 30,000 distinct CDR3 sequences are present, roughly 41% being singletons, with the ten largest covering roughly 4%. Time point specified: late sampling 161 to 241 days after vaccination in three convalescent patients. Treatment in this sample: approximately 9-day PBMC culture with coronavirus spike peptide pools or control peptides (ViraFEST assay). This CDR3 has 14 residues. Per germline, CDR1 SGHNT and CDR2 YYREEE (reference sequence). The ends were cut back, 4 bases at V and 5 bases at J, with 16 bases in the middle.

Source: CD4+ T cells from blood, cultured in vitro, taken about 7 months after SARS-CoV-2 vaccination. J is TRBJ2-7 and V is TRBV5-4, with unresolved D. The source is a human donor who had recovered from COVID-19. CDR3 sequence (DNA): TGTGCCAGCAGCCCAAGTATATTCGCGGACGAGCAGTACTTC. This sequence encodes CASSPSIFADEQYF.